A single sample is the source of the 25 T cell receptor beta chains below, sequenced in a study of PD-L1 blockade in urothelial cancer. TCRdb's copy holds only in-frame clones and misses some; the assay was immunoSEQ multiplex PCR. Here the sample spans tens of thousands of clones, 85% to 90% being singletons. The time point is: pretreatment peripheral blood. The sequenced sample was PBMCs, obtained around atezolizumab (anti-PD-L1) treatment. Receptors were obtained from a man between 65 and 80 years old with urothelial cancer.

The rearrangement joins TRBV7-3 to TRBJ1-1; TRBD1 matches at 7 bases. Per the germline V gene, CDR1 is SGHTA and CDR2 is FQGTGA. V lost 5 bases, J lost 7 bases, and 7 bases stayed unmatched. The CDR3 runs to 13 residues. The CDR3 sequence is CASSPAQGREAFF. DNA for the CDR3: TGTGCCAGCAGCCCAGCACAGGGGCGTGAAGCTTTCTTT.

The chain combines TRBV19 with TRBJ1-5; 8 nucleotides line up with TRBD1. CDR1 is LNHDA, CDR2 SQIVND, per germline (reference sequence). The CDR3 consists of 16 residues. Germline trimming cut 3 bases from V and 1 base from J; bases unmatched to any gene: 5. As DNA, the CDR3 is TGTGCCAGTAGTATGAGGCAGGGGGCGAGCAATCAGCCCCAGCATTTT. It codes for CASSMRQGASNQPQHF.

DNA of the CDR3: TGTGCCAGCAGTTTAAACAGGGCCTCAGGAAACTCTGGGGCCAACGTCCTGACTTTC. The encoded protein is CASSLNRASGNSGANVLTF. The V gene is TRBV28, the J gene TRBJ2-6; TRBD1 is a possible D gene (6 bases). Germline assignment: CDR1 MDHEN and CDR2 SYDVKM. This CDR3 has 19 residues. V lost 2 bases, J lost 0 bases, and 17 bases lay in between.

J is TRBJ1-2 and V is TRBV5-1, with TRBD1 as a possible D gene (5 bases). The CDR3 is 14 amino acids. The V gene's germline CDR1 is SGHRS and CDR2 YFSETQ. Between the trimmed V and J ends, which lost 0 bases and 0 bases, there was a span of 6 bases. CDR3 loop: CASSLGQPNYGYTF. CDR3 coding DNA: TGCGCCAGCAGCTTGGGACAGCCTAACTATGGCTACACCTTC.

The rearrangement links TRBV5-6 to TRBJ2-4; 9 bases are shared with TRBD1. Germline V gene sequence: CDR1 SGHDT, CDR2 YYEEEE. The CDR3 sequence is 17 residues long. After removal of 3 bases from V and 1 base from J, the junction contained 8 bases not matched to a gene. CDR3 DNA: TGTGCCAGCAGCTGGACCCGGGACAGGGCGGCCAAAAACATTCAGTACTTC. The encoded protein is CASSWTRDRAAKNIQYF.

The chain is built from TRBV7-9 and TRBJ1-3; D not resolved. CDR3 length equals 14 residues. Trimming took 2 bases from V and 2 from J, leaving 7 bases between them. Germline values: CDR1 SEHNR, CDR2 FQNEAQ (reference sequence). The DNA of the CDR3 is TGTGCCAGCAGCTTATCACTAACTGGAAACACCATATATTTT. Protein product: CASSLSLTGNTIYF. Together with reference TRBV7-9 and TRBJ1-3, the CDR3 gives the full variable domain: DTGVSQNPRHKITKRGQNVTFRCDPISEHNRLYWYRQTLGQGPEFLTYFQNEAQLEKSRLLSDRFSAERPKGSFSTLEIQRTEQGDSAMYLCASSLSLTGNTIYFGEGSWLTVV.

V and J are TRBV5-4 and TRBJ2-7; 7 bases line up with TRBD1. Germline V gene data show CDR1 as SGHNT and CDR2 as YYREEE (reference sequence). The CDR3 has 14 residues. After removal of 4 bases from V and 3 bases from J, the junction contained 7 bases not matched to a gene. CDR3 sequence reads: CASSPRDSRYEQYF. The CDR3 coding sequence is TGTGCCAGCAGCCCCCGGGACAGCCGCTACGAGCAGTACTTC.

The count of this clone is one. The chain combines TRBV7-9 with TRBJ2-2; 9 bases agree with TRBD1. Looked up from germline, CDR1 is SEHNR and CDR2 is FQNEAQ (reference sequence). The V segment lost 10 bases and the J segment 7 bases; nucleotides outside the gene matches: 13. The CDR3 runs to 15 residues. In nucleotides, the CDR3 is TGTGCCACCGCCTTGGGGACAGGGTATAACGGGGAGCTGTTTTTT. As protein: CATALGTGYNGELFF.

The gene calls are TRBV19 and TRBJ1-5, with TRBD1 matching 8 bases. J gave up 6 bases and V 6 bases, and 7 bases lay outside the gene matches. Germline CDR1 reads LNHDA; CDR2 reads SQIVND (reference sequence). The CDR3 has 14 amino acids. CDR3 DNA: TGTGCCAGTAGCAGTGGACAGGGAGGTCAGCCCCAGCATTTT. Protein: CASSSGQGGQPQHF.

This chain uses TRBV4-1 with TRBJ2-1, with 11 bases aligning to TRBD2. The CDR3 runs 14 residues. Trimming cost V 8 bases and J 9 bases; bases outside gene matches: 9. Germline V gene data show CDR1 as MGHRA and CDR2 as YSYEKL. The DNA of the CDR3 is TGCGCCAGCCGCGGGGTAGCGGGAGGGGTTGAGCAGTTCTTC. It encodes CASRGVAGGVEQFF.

This chain joins TRBV6-6 and TRBJ2-2, with 7 bases lining up with TRBD1. The trim removed 5 bases at V and 5 bases at J, leaving 5 bases unmatched. There are 14 residues in the CDR3. CDR1 is MNHNY, CDR2 SVGAGI, per germline (reference sequence). The CDR3 reads CASSTGTETGELFF. CDR3 bases: TGTGCCAGCAGTACGGGGACAGAGACCGGGGAGCTGTTTTTT.

This clone appeared once. CDR3 sequence reads: CASSHTGIKEGYTF. For the CDR3, the DNA is TGTGCCAGCAGCCATACAGGGATCAAAGAAGGCTACACCTTC. The rearrangement uses TRBV5-4 and TRBJ1-2, with D maybe TRBD1 (6 bases). CDR3 length equals 14 residues. The V and J ends lost 4 bases and 8 bases respectively, with 18 bases between them. From germline, CDR1 is SGHNT and CDR2 YYREEE (reference sequence).

The chain links TRBV28 to TRBJ1-2, with a possible D match to TRBD1 (6 bases). This CDR3 contains 11 residues. V was shortened by 5 bases and J by 9 bases, with 10 bases between the two germline ends. The germline CDR1 and CDR2 sequences are MDHEN and SYDVKM. CDR3: CASSRTASYTF. CDR3 nucleotide sequence: TGTGCCAGCAGTCGGACAGCGAGCTACACCTTC.

A single count supports this clone. CDR3 nucleotide sequence: TGTGCCAGCAGCCCGACTAGCCTAGGAGGAGGAGAGACCCAGTACTTC. Protein sequence: CASSPTSLGGGETQYF. The chain recombines TRBV7-8 with TRBJ2-5, with 7 bases matching TRBD2. V shed 5 bases and J 4 bases; nucleotides not matched to a gene: 13. CDR1 SGHVS and CDR2 FQNEAQ come from the germline V gene. The CDR3 is made up of 16 amino acids.

J is TRBJ2-1 and V is TRBV5-1; weak D call: TRBD2 (6 bases). The CDR3 consists of 15 residues. Between the trimmed V and J ends, which lost 0 bases and 2 bases, there was a span of 9 bases. Germline CDR1 reads SGHRS; CDR2 reads YFSETQ. As DNA, the CDR3 is TGCGCCAGCAGCTTGGTGGGGAGGACCTACAATGAGCAGTTCTTC. Encoded protein: CASSLVGRTYNEQFF.

V gene TRBV18 combines with J gene TRBJ1-1, with D possibly being TRBD1 (5 bases). The CDR3 runs 13 residues. Germline loops: CDR1 KGHSH, CDR2 LQKENI. The V end lost 3 bases, the J end lost 5 bases, and 10 bases lay between the germline ends. The CDR3 region is CASSPRQPTEAFF. Written as DNA, the CDR3 is TGTGCCAGCTCACCCAGACAGCCGACTGAAGCTTTCTTT.

The chain joins TRBV4-1 to TRBJ2-5; perhaps TRBD2 as D (5 bases). The CDR3 has 14 residues. V gave up 0 bases and J gave up 4 bases, with 9 bases separating them. The germline V gene has CDR1 MGHRA and CDR2 YSYEKL. The DNA of the CDR3 is TGCGCCAGCAGCCAAGAAGCCGGAGGAGAGACCCAGTACTTC. Translating it yields CASSQEAGGETQYF.

The chain joins TRBV11-2 to TRBJ1-2; 9 nucleotides agree with TRBD1. V dropped 5 bases and J dropped 5; count of bases not matched to a gene: 6. CDR1 and CDR2 (germline): SGHAT, FQNNGV. This CDR3 is built from 14 residues. The CDR3 loop is CASSRPTGGYGYTF. CDR3 bases: TGTGCCAGCAGCCGACCGACAGGGGGATATGGCTACACCTTC. Looking up the rest from reference TRBV11-2 and TRBJ1-2 gives the full variable domain: EAGVAQSPRYKIIEKRQSVAFWCNPISGHATLYWYQQILGQGPKLLIQFQNNGVVDDSQLPKDRFSAERLKGVDSTLKIQPAKLEDSAVYLCASSRPTGGYGYTFGSGTRLTVV.

The rearrangement links TRBV5-1 to TRBJ1-2, with 7 bases identical to TRBD1. J was trimmed by 5 bases and V by 4 bases; bases with no gene match: 5. The germline V gene encodes CDR1 SGHRS and CDR2 YFSETQ. This CDR3 is built from 13 residues. Written as DNA, the CDR3 is TGCGCCAGCAGCCTCGGGACAGTATATGGCTACACCTTC. Protein product: CASSLGTVYGYTF.

This chain joins TRBV29-1 and TRBJ2-2, with 7 bases that match TRBD1. V shed 6 bases and J 1 base; nucleotides not matched to a gene: 5. Germline assignment: CDR1 SQVTM and CDR2 ANQGSEA. CDR3 size: 14 residues. CDR3 amino acids: CSVLRDRNTGELFF. CDR3 coding DNA: TGCAGCGTCCTTAGGGACAGGAACACCGGGGAGCTGTTTTTT.

The chain joins TRBV5-1 to TRBJ1-4; the match to TRBD1 covers 7 bases. Germline trimming cut 4 bases from V and 7 bases from J; bases unmatched to any gene: 7. Germline V gives CDR1 SGHRS, CDR2 YFSETQ. The CDR3 runs to 14 residues. The DNA of the CDR3 is TGCGCCAGCAGCATCGGACAGGCTGGTGAAAAACTGTTTTTT. Protein sequence: CASSIGQAGEKLFF.

The rearrangement links TRBV19 to TRBJ1-1; D gene unclear. Germline loops: CDR1 LNHDA, CDR2 SQIVND (reference sequence). The CDR3 loop spans 14 amino acids. V gave up 1 base and J gave up 4 bases, with 10 bases separating them. CDR3 amino acids: CASSIVVKSTEAFF. The CDR3 DNA reads TGTGCCAGTAGTATAGTAGTGAAGAGCACTGAAGCTTTCTTT.

The chain recombines TRBV7-2 with TRBJ1-1; D remains ambiguous. The CDR3 consists of 12 residues. V dropped 5 bases and J dropped 0 bases, with 4 bases sitting between them. CDR1 and CDR2 (germline): SGHTA, FQGNSA. The CDR3 bases are TGTGCCAGCAGCGTAATGAACACTGAAGCTTTCTTT. Translation gives CASSVMNTEAFF.

Only a few counts were recorded for this clone. The CDR3 nucleotides are TGTGCCAGCAGTGATGGACAGCTGGCTGAAGCTTTCTTT. Amino acid sequence: CASSDGQLAEAFF. V gene TRBV2 combines with J gene TRBJ1-1; the D gene is possibly TRBD1 (6 bases). Trimming removed 3 bases from V and 6 bases from J, with 11 bases in between. Germline assignment: CDR1 SNHLY and CDR2 FYNNEI. This CDR3 comprises 13 residues.

The genes are TRBV4-1 and TRBJ1-1; TRBD1 matches at 7 bases. Per the germline V gene, CDR1 is MGHRA and CDR2 is YSYEKL. The CDR3 spans 15 residues. V was clipped by 5 bases and J by 3 bases; unmatched bases: 9. The CDR3 DNA reads TGCGCCAGCAGCTACCCTGACAGGGCGGACACTGAAGCTTTCTTT. This sequence encodes CASSYPDRADTEAFF.